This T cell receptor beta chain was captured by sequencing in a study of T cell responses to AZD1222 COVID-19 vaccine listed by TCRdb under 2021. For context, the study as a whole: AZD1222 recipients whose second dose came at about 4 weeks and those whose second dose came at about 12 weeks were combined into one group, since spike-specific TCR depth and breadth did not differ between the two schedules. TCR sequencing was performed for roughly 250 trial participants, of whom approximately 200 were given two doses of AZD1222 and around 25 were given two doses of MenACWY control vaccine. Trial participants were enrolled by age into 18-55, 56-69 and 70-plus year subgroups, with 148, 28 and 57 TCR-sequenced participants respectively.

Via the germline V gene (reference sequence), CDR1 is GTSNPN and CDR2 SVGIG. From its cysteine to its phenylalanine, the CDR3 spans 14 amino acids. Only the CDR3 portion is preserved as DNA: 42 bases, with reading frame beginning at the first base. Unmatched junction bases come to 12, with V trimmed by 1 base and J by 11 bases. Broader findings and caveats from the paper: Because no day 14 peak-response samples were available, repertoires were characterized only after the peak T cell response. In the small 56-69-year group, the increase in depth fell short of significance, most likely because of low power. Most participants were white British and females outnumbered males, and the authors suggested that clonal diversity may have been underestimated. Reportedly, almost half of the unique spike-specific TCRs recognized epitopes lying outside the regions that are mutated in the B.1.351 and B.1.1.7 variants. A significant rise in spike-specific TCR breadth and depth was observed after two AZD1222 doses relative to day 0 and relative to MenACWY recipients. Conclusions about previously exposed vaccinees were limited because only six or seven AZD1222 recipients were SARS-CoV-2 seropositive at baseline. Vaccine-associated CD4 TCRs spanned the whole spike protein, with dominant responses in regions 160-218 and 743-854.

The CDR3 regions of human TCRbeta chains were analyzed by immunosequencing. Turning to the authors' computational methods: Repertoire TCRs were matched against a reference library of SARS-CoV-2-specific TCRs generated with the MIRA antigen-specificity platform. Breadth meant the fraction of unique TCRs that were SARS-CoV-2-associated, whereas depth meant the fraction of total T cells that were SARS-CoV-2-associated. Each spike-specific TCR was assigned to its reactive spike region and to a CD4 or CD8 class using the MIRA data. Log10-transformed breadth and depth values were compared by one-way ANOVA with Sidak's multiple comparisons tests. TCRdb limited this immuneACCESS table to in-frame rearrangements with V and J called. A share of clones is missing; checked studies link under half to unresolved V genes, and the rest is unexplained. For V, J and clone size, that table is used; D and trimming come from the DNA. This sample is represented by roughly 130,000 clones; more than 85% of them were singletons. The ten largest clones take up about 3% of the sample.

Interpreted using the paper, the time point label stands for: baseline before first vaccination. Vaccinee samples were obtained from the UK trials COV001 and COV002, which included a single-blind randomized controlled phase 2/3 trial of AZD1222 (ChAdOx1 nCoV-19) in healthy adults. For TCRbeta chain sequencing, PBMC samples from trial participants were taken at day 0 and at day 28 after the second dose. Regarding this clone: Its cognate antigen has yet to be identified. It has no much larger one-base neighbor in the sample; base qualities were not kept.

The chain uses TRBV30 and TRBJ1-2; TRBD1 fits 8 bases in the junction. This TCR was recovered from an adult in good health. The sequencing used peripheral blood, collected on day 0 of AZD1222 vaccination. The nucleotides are TGTGCCTGGAGTGGGACAGGGAGCATACCGGGGTACACCTTC. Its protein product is CAWSGTGSIPGYTF.